A selection of T cell receptor beta chains follows, all from one sample in a study of cytomegalovirus exposure and HLA in healthy donors. Profiling relied on immunoSEQ multiplex PCR, and the TCRdb table lists in-frame clones only, not all of them. The sample yields roughly 48,000 clones, roughly 73% seen once. Sequenced material: PBMCs. The receptor set was obtained from a man younger than 35 in good health and CMV-seronegative. The CDR3 runs from the conserved cysteine through the conserved F or W. The order of the fields is clone size, J gene, V gene, D gene, CDR3 protein, CDR3 DNA. A D gene is named only where the DNA matches it firmly. Clone size, where shown, is once, few, many, or a class for clones that have expanded.

size: -
J: TRBJ1-1
V: TRBV5-1
D: -
CDR3: CASSYRAATEAFF
DNA: TGCGCCAGCAGTTACAGGGCTGCCACTGAAGCTTTCTTT

size: -
J: TRBJ1-4
V: TRBV7-2
D: TRBD1
CDR3: CASSFRDSRNEKLFF
DNA: TGTGCCAGCAGCTTCAGGGACAGTAGGAATGAAAAACTGTTTTTT

size: -
J: TRBJ1-2
V: TRBV5-4
D: -
CDR3: CASSLDREWGYGYTF
DNA: TGTGCCAGCAGCTTGGACAGGGAATGGGGCTATGGCTACACCTTC

size: -
J: TRBJ1-2
V: TRBV2
D: TRBD1
CDR3: CASSVVTGPNYGYTF
DNA: TGTGCCAGCAGTGTCGTGACAGGGCCTAACTATGGCTACACCTTC

size: -
J: TRBJ2-2
V: TRBV28
D: TRBD1
CDR3: CASSLGQGAGGELFF
DNA: TGTGCCAGCAGTTTAGGACAGGGGGCAGGCGGGGAGCTGTTTTTT

size: -
J: TRBJ1-3
V: TRBV6-5
D: TRBD1
CDR3: CASSLTGYGNTIYF
DNA: TGTGCCAGCAGCCTGACAGGGTATGGAAACACCATATATTTT

size: -
J: TRBJ2-3
V: TRBV5-6
D: TRBD2
CDR3: CASSPPPLAGGPSTDTQYF
DNA: TGTGCCAGCAGCCCGCCACCACTAGCGGGAGGGCCGTCCACAGATACGCAGTATTTT

size: -
J: TRBJ2-2
V: TRBV5-1
D: -
CDR3: CASSFEGVGELFF
DNA: TGCGCCAGCAGCTTCGAGGGAGTCGGGGAGCTGTTTTTT

size: -
J: TRBJ2-5
V: TRBV15
D: -
CDR3: CATSRVLATQETQYF
DNA: TGTGCCACCAGCAGAGTTCTCGCTACCCAAGAGACCCAGTACTTC

size: -
J: TRBJ2-1
V: TRBV15
D: TRBD2
CDR3: CATSSWTSGSRNEQFF
DNA: TGTGCCACCAGCAGCTGGACTAGCGGGAGTAGAAATGAGCAGTTCTTC

size: once
J: TRBJ2-1
V: TRBV7-9
D: -
CDR3: CASSFPTTSYNEQFF
DNA: TGTGCCAGCAGCTTCCCTACCACCTCCTACAATGAGCAGTTCTTC

size: few
J: TRBJ1-1
V: TRBV6-5
D: -
CDR3: CASSYFGPRDEAFF
DNA: TGTGCCAGCAGTTATTTTGGGCCCAGGGATGAAGCTTTCTTT

size: -
J: TRBJ1-4
V: TRBV6-5
D: -
CDR3: CASSSVSGKNEKLFF
DNA: TGTGCCAGCAGTTCGGTGTCAGGGAAAAATGAAAAACTGTTTTTT

size: -
J: TRBJ2-1
V: TRBV7-8
D: TRBD2
CDR3: CASSLASGRADEQFF
DNA: TGTGCCAGCAGCTTAGCTAGCGGGAGGGCGGATGAGCAGTTCTTC

size: few
J: TRBJ1-1
V: TRBV5-4
D: -
CDR3: CASSLPDTEAFF
DNA: TGTGCCAGCAGCCTACCCGACACTGAAGCTTTCTTT

size: once
J: TRBJ2-7
V: TRBV5-1
D: TRBD1
CDR3: CASSLDGQGPVEQYF
DNA: TGCGCCAGCAGCTTGGACGGACAGGGCCCGGTCGAGCAGTACTTC

size: -
J: TRBJ2-7
V: TRBV28
D: TRBD1
CDR3: CASRSGQGVSYEQYF
DNA: TGTGCCAGCAGATCGGGACAGGGGGTTTCCTACGAGCAGTACTTC

size: -
J: TRBJ1-5
V: TRBV29-1
D: TRBD1
CDR3: CSATTGASNQPQHF
DNA: TGCAGCGCCACGACAGGGGCCAGCAATCAGCCCCAGCATTTT

size: -
J: TRBJ2-3
V: TRBV5-4
D: TRBD2
CDR3: CASSSLQLAGRTDTQYF
DNA: TGTGCCAGCAGTTCCCTCCAACTAGCGGGGCGCACAGATACGCAGTATTTT

size: once
J: TRBJ1-5
V: TRBV4-3
D: -
CDR3: CASSQDLRVANQPQHF
DNA: TGCGCCAGCAGCCAAGATCTCAGGGTAGCAAATCAGCCCCAGCATTTT

size: -
J: TRBJ1-2
V: TRBV29-1
D: TRBD1
CDR3: CSAQGAIGYGYTF
DNA: TGCAGCGCTCAGGGGGCAATTGGCTATGGCTACACCTTC

size: few
J: TRBJ2-3
V: TRBV30
D: TRBD2
CDR3: CAWSSGLAVDTQYF
DNA: TGTGCCTGGAGTTCTGGACTAGCGGTAGATACGCAGTATTTT

size: -
J: TRBJ1-5
V: TRBV30
D: TRBD1
CDR3: CAWSLGTGISNQPQHF
DNA: TGTGCCTGGAGTCTGGGGACAGGGATCAGCAATCAGCCCCAGCATTTT

size: once
J: TRBJ2-1
V: TRBV29-1
D: -
CDR3: CSVEDLGGLAVGNEQFF
DNA: TGCAGCGTTGAAGATCTGGGGGGGCTAGCGGTTGGAAATGAGCAGTTCTTC

size: few
J: TRBJ1-1
V: TRBV20-1
D: -
CDR3: CSAGQNTEAFF
DNA: TGCAGTGCTGGCCAGAACACTGAAGCTTTCTTT

size: -
J: TRBJ1-3
V: TRBV7-2
D: -
CDR3: CASSLSENTIYF
DNA: TGTGCCAGCAGCTTAAGCGAAAACACCATATATTTT

size: once
J: TRBJ1-1
V: TRBV7-8
D: -
CDR3: CASSLASGRQARALF
DNA: TGTGCCAGCAGCTTAGCGTCGGGCAGACAGGCTAGAGCTCTCTTT

size: -
J: TRBJ1-5
V: TRBV5-6
D: -
CDR3: CASSLASQGGNQPQHF
DNA: TGTGCCAGCAGCTTGGCGAGCCAGGGTGGGAATCAGCCCCAGCATTTT

size: -
J: TRBJ1-1
V: TRBV7-6
D: -
CDR3: CASSLGFSGQSIPGGAFF
DNA: TGTGCCAGCAGCTTAGGATTTAGTGGTCAGTCGATACCCGGCGGAGCTTTCTTT

size: -
J: TRBJ2-3
V: TRBV5-6
D: -
CDR3: CASSLPWAYNTDTQYF
DNA: TGTGCCAGCAGCCTACCCTGGGCATATAACACAGATACGCAGTATTTT

size: -
J: TRBJ1-6
V: TRBV5-1
D: TRBD1
CDR3: CASSLERTGTSPLHF
DNA: TGCGCCAGCAGCTTGGAGAGGACAGGTACTTCACCCCTCCACTTT

size: -
J: TRBJ1-1
V: TRBV6-5
D: TRBD1
CDR3: CASNRQGVGGEAFF
DNA: TGTGCCAGCAATCGACAGGGAGTAGGGGGCGAAGCTTTCTTT

size: -
J: TRBJ1-5
V: TRBV4-3
D: -
CDR3: CASSQDIGQPQHF
DNA: TGCGCCAGCAGCCAAGATATCGGTCAGCCCCAGCATTTT

size: -
J: TRBJ2-7
V: TRBV7-2
D: -
CDR3: CASSPRKEAKYEQYF
DNA: TGTGCCAGCAGCCCAAGGAAGGAGGCCAAATACGAGCAGTACTTC

size: -
J: TRBJ2-2
V: TRBV5-1
D: -
CDR3: CASSLSGSGELFF
DNA: TGCGCCAGCAGCTTGTCAGGCTCCGGGGAGCTGTTTTTT

size: -
J: TRBJ2-7
V: TRBV15
D: TRBD2
CDR3: CATSPSGLAGGPSDEQYF
DNA: TGTGCCACCAGCCCATCCGGGCTAGCGGGAGGGCCTTCCGACGAGCAGTACTTC

size: -
J: TRBJ1-2
V: TRBV27
D: TRBD1
CDR3: CASRYLDRDYGYTF
DNA: TGTGCCAGCAGATACTTGGACAGGGACTATGGCTACACCTTC

size: -
J: TRBJ1-1
V: TRBV11-2
D: -
CDR3: CASSLDRVNTEAFF
DNA: TGTGCCAGCAGCTTAGACAGGGTGAACACTGAAGCTTTCTTT

size: -
J: TRBJ1-5
V: TRBV6-5
D: -
CDR3: CASSYSFGNQPQHF
DNA: TGTGCCAGCAGTTACTCTTTCGGGAATCAGCCCCAGCATTTT

size: once
J: TRBJ1-5
V: TRBV15
D: -
CDR3: CATSRVVTGTGQPQHF
DNA: TGTGCCACCAGCAGAGTGGTTACAGGGACGGGTCAGCCCCAGCATTTT